The 13 T cell receptor beta chains below all came from one sample that was sequenced in a study of blood T cell repertoires in COVID-19. Measured with immunoSEQ multiplex PCR; TCRdb has only the in-frame clones, and not every one. This table holds about 200,000 clones, 75% to 90% found once. The source material was peripheral blood. These receptor sequences come from a man in his forties or fifties with acute or convalescent COVID-19.

CDR3 DNA sequence: TGTGCCAGCAGCCCCCCTCTAGCGGGGGCATCATCTAGCACAGATACGCAGTATTTT. Translating gives CASSPPLAGASSSTDTQYF. The J gene is TRBJ2-3, the V gene TRBV5-5; TRBD2 aligns across 10 bases. The junction had 14 bases not matched to a gene; V was cut back by 4 bases and J by 0 bases. CDR3 size: 19 residues. Looked up from germline, CDR1 is SGHKS and CDR2 is YYEKEE (reference sequence). Complete variable domain (other parts from reference TRBV5-5 and TRBJ2-3): DAGVTQSPTHLIKTRGQQVTLRCSPISGHKSVSWYQQVLGQGPQFIFQYYEKEERGRGNFPDRFSARQFPNYSSELNVNALLLGDSALYLCASSPPLAGASSSTDTQYFGPGTRLTVL.

This clone was observed a single time. Other DNA sequences in this sample translate to the same CDR3. This chain joins TRBV11-2 and TRBJ2-5; D is unresolved. The CDR3 is 13 amino acids. Germline CDR1 reads SGHAT; CDR2 reads FQNNGV. Trimming took 5 bases from V and 0 from J, leaving 7 bases between them. The CDR3 sequence: CASSPGYQETQYF. The CDR3 DNA sequence: TGTGCCAGCAGCCCCGGGTACCAAGAGACCCAGTACTTC.

This chain joins TRBV29-1 and TRBJ2-7; D uncertain. CDR1 is SQVTM, CDR2 ANQGSEA, per germline. Trimming left V 4 bases short and J 5 bases short, with 21 bases between. The length of the CDR3 is 15 residues. The CDR3 sequence is CSVGTGFLGRNEQYF. CDR3 sequence (DNA): TGCAGCGTTGGAACGGGTTTCCTAGGTCGCAACGAGCAGTACTTC.

The chain uses TRBV28 and TRBJ2-7, with D tentatively TRBD1 (6 bases). This CDR3 contains 13 residues. Looked up from germline, CDR1 is MDHEN and CDR2 is SYDVKM. Trimming pared 7 bases from V and 2 bases from J, leaving 12 bases between. The CDR3 here is CASTIQGAYEQYF. The CDR3 DNA reads as TGTGCCAGCACTATACAGGGCGCCTACGAGCAGTACTTC.

V gene TRBV12-5 combines with J gene TRBJ1-2; D is possibly TRBD1 (6 bases). The CDR3 has 13 amino acids. The germline V gene encodes CDR1 LGHNT and CDR2 FRNRAP. Trimming cost V 3 bases and J 4 bases, with 9 bases left between them. The CDR3 protein is CASGLRTAYGYTF. The CDR3 DNA follows: TGTGCTAGTGGTTTAAGGACAGCCTATGGCTACACCTTC.

CDR3 residues: CASSLTSTDTQYF. The CDR3 coding sequence is TGTGCCAGCAGCCTGACTAGCACAGATACGCAGTATTTT. The gene calls are TRBV3-1 (or the pseudogene TRBV3-2) and TRBJ2-3; D gene uncertain. The CDR3 is 13 amino acids. Germline CDR1 reads LGHDT; CDR2 reads YNNKEL (reference sequence). V lost 4 bases to trimming and J lost 0 bases, with 5 bases between them.

This chain links TRBV5-5 with TRBJ2-2; D remains unclear. This CDR3 has 12 amino acids. The ends were cut back, 4 bases at V and 4 bases at J, with 5 bases in the middle. Germline V gene sequence: CDR1 SGHKS, CDR2 YYEKEE (reference sequence). The CDR3 nucleotides are TGTGCCAGCAGCACAACCACCGGGGAGCTGTTTTTT. Protein: CASSTTTGELFF.

J is TRBJ1-5 and V is TRBV30, with D possibly matching TRBD1 (6 bases). Between the trimmed V and J ends, which lost 3 bases and 1 base, there was a span of 19 bases. Per the germline V gene, CDR1 is GTSNPN and CDR2 is SVGIG (reference sequence). The CDR3 is made up of 17 amino acids. CDR3 loop: CAWSRGQPLGSNQPQHF. The CDR3 DNA reads as TGTGCCTGGAGCAGGGGCCAACCTTTGGGGAGCAATCAGCCCCAGCATTTT.

The chain combines TRBV6-5 with TRBJ1-5, with a weak D call TRBD1 (5 bases). This CDR3 comprises 14 residues. The V gene's germline CDR1 is MNHEY and CDR2 SVGAGI. Trimming pared 6 bases from V and 4 bases from J, leaving 13 bases between. This chain's CDR3 is CASSPVGQNQPQHF. CDR3 sequence (DNA): TGTGCCAGCAGCCCCGTGGGGCAGAATCAGCCCCAGCATTTT.

This clone occurred a few times. This chain connects TRBV7-2 to TRBJ2-7, with D possibly TRBD1 on 7 matching bases. With 3 bases removed from V and 3 bases from J, the gap between germline ends came to 15 bases. This CDR3 contains 15 residues. Germline assignment: CDR1 SGHTA and CDR2 FQGNSA. The CDR3 here is CASSFIDRDFYEQYF. The CDR3, as DNA: TGTGCCAGCAGCTTTATTGACAGGGACTTCTACGAGCAGTACTTC. The full variable domain, its missing parts supplied by reference TRBV7-2 and TRBJ2-7, is GAGVSQSPSNKVTEKGKDVELRCDPISGHTALYWYRQSLGQGLEFLIYFQGNSAPDKSGLPSDRFSAERTGGSVSTLTIQRTQQEDSAVYLCASSFIDRDFYEQYFGPGTRLTVT.

The chain combines TRBV5-4 with TRBJ2-3, with D tentatively TRBD1 (6 bases). The V end lost 2 bases, the J end lost 1 base, and 14 bases lay between the germline ends. The length of the CDR3 is 16 residues. Germline CDR1 reads SGHNT; CDR2 reads YYREEE (reference sequence). CDR3 bases: TGTGCCAGCAGCTTACCACAGGGTGGAGGCACAGATACGCAGTATTTT. This translates into CASSLPQGGGTDTQYF.

V is TRBV5-1 and J is TRBJ2-1; 8 positions agree with TRBD2. V shed 7 bases and J 5 bases; nucleotides not matched to a gene: 8. The length of the CDR3 is 14 residues. Germline loops: CDR1 SGHRS, CDR2 YFSETQ. CDR3 protein: CASHTRGDNNEQFF. CDR3 bases: TGCGCCAGCCATACGCGGGGGGACAACAATGAGCAGTTCTTC.

This chain links TRBV19 with TRBJ1-3, with D unresolved. Germline V lookup: CDR1 LNHDA, CDR2 SQIVND (reference sequence). V lost 1 base and J lost 0, with 7 bases in between. The CDR3 covers 15 residues. The CDR3 DNA reads TGTGCCAGTAGTATAGGAGGGAGCTCTGGAAACACCATATATTTT. It specifies CASSIGGSSGNTIYF. Together with reference TRBV19 and TRBJ1-3, the CDR3 gives the full variable domain: DGGITQSPKYLFRKEGQNVTLSCEQNLNHDAMYWYRQDPGQGLRLIYYSQIVNDFQKGDIAEGYSVSREKKESFPLTVTSAQKNPTAFYLCASSIGGSSGNTIYFGEGSWLTVV.